The entry that follows covers one T cell receptor beta chain sequence. The antigen remains undetermined. Time point meaning: patch test 1, 2 weeks after DPC sensitization. Treatment of the sample: therapeutic diphenylcyclopropenone sensitization with weekly scalp DPC. Researchers extracted total RNA from unfractionated whole blood. One entry per CDR3 protein, called by TCRdb with MiXCR from the RACE reads. The profile shows about 380,000 distinct CDR3 sequences, approximately 4.4% of them singletons. These data originate in a study of human T cells and chemical hapten exposure. At the level of the study: 2% DPC applied to a 2 cm by 2 cm arm area sensitized donors.

Study findings and constraints: The count of PT1 expanded TCRs correlated positively with patch test score. TCRs exceeding 1 in 1000 frequency stayed unchanged with DPC sensitization.

The V gene end was trimmed by 6 bases and the J gene end by 7 bases; junction bases not matched to a gene: 8. Germline V gene lookup returns CDR1 MNHNS and CDR2 SASEGT. The CDR3 runs to 15 residues. Sequencing was performed on whole blood, taken in connection with sensitization to the hapten diphenylcyclopropenone (DPC). The TCR originated in a woman aged 50 to 65 with alopecia areata. Some clones in this sample may be carry-over from other donors' samples. The rearrangement joins TRBV6-1 to TRBJ2-1, with 11 bases fitting TRBD2. This chain's CDR3 is CASSIRLAGGNEQFF. The CDR3 nucleotides read TGTGCCAGCAGCATCAGGCTAGCGGGGGGAAATGAGCAGTTCTTC.